Listed here is a single T cell receptor beta chain. Germline is not matched at one junction end, which may reflect a read error. The source of the sample is a study of tumor and adjacent non-tumor tissue in lung cancer. Study overall: Stage I to III disease affected approximately 11 men and roughly five women aged about 30 to 76.

This sample's RNA came from whole unsorted tissue. Donors were chemotherapy-naive, newly diagnosed lung cancer surgical patients in China, August–late 2014. Three rounds of nested PCR, following a modified ARM-PCR protocol, produced the TCRbeta library. MiXCR, run by TCRdb on the multiplex PCR reads, gives a single entry per CDR3 protein. The repertoire has under 140,000 distinct CDR3 sequences, around 82% of them found once; the top ten carry 20% to 25%. This CDR3 spans 11 amino acids. Germline CDR1 is SQVTM and CDR2 is ANQGSEA. Sequencing used lung tumor tissue. The TCR originated in a man aged 65-85 years with non-small cell lung cancer. This chain links TRBV29-1 with TRBJ2-7, with TRBD2 matching over 13 bases. CDR3 amino acids: CSAGTSGMVFF. The DNA of the CDR3 is TGCAGCGCTGGGACTAGCGGGATGGTTTTCTTC.